What follows are 13 T cell receptor beta chains derived from one specimen sequenced in a study of identical twins. One entry per CDR3 protein results from TCRdb running MiXCR on the 5' RACE reads. Altogether about 720,000 distinct CDR3 sequences are present, less than 10% being singletons, with the ten largest covering around 0.98%. These same data were also listed under a study on yellow fever vaccine responses in identical twins.

Sequenced sample: PBMCs. These receptors originate from a woman aged 18-29 years in good health.

This clonotype appeared many times. The CDR3 nucleotides read TGCAGCGTTGGGGAGGGGTCAGAGACCCAGTACTTC. Translating gives CSVGEGSETQYF. This sequence joins TRBV29-1 and TRBJ2-5; 7 positions agree with TRBD2. V dropped 4 bases and J dropped 4; count of bases not matched to a gene: 3. Germline V gene data show CDR1 as SQVTM and CDR2 as ANQGSEA. The CDR3 sequence is 12 residues long.

This clonotype was observed a few times. This chain connects TRBV24-1 to TRBJ2-5, with D possibly matching TRBD2 (6 bases). Germline V gives CDR1 KGHDR, CDR2 SFDVKD. This CDR3 has 11 residues. Trimming left V 7 bases short and J 6 bases short, with 8 bases between. CDR3 loop: CATSGGQTQYF. DNA of the CDR3: TGTGCCACCAGCGGGGGTCAGACCCAGTACTTC.

This clonotype was picked up many times. The chain combines TRBV12-3 or TRBV12-4 with TRBJ1-2; tentatively, D is TRBD1 (6 bases). CDR3 length: 13 residues. Trimming left V 3 bases short and J 7 bases short, with 12 bases between. The chain's CDR3 is CASSFTGSSGYTF. The CDR3 DNA reads TGTGCCAGCAGTTTCACAGGGAGTAGTGGCTACACCTTC.

The chain couples TRBV27 to TRBJ2-1; D uncertain. Germline V lookup: CDR1 MNHEY, CDR2 SMNVEV (reference sequence). Trimming removed 10 bases from V and 0 bases from J, with 13 bases in between. This CDR3 region has 14 residues. The CDR3 DNA sequence: TGTGCCACCGGTGGTTCAAGCTCCTACAATGAGCAGTTCTTC. This gives the protein CATGGSSSYNEQFF.

This clonotype was picked up many times. This rearrangement joins TRBV7-2 to TRBJ1-3; D gene unclear. This CDR3 is 16 amino acids long. V shed 1 base and J shed 2 bases, with 12 bases lying between them. The germline CDR1 and CDR2 sequences are SGHTA and FQGNSA. The CDR3 protein is CASSLGISGTGNTIYF. CDR3 bases: TGTGCCAGCAGCTTAGGAATATCCGGGACTGGAAACACCATATATTTT.

This clonotype was recorded a few times. The genes are TRBV2 and TRBJ2-3; D remains unclear. The V and J ends lost 5 bases and 3 bases respectively, with 18 bases between them. The CDR3 has 16 residues. The V gene's germline CDR1 is SNHLY and CDR2 FYNNEI. The CDR3 is CASSPPGRSRTDTQYF. CDR3 in DNA: TGTGCCAGCAGTCCCCCCGGGCGTAGTCGGACAGATACGCAGTATTTT.

This clonotype was observed a handful of times. At one end the junction does not follow the germline gene, possibly because of a read error. The gene calls are TRBV29-1 and TRBJ1-4; D ambiguous. The CDR3 sequence is 13 residues long. Germline loops: CDR1 SQVTM, CDR2 ANQGSEA. CDR3 nucleotides: TGCAGCGTTGAAGTCCTGGAGACAATCCAATTGTCGTTT. Protein sequence: CSVEVLETIQLSF. The full variable domain, with the rest looked up from reference TRBV29-1 and TRBJ1-4, is SAVISQKPSRDICQRGTSLTIQCQVDSQVTMMFWYRQQPGQSLTLIATANQGSEATYESGFVIDKFPISRPNLTFSTLTVSNMSPEDSSIYLCSVEVLETIQLSFGSGTQLSVL.

The genes are TRBV28 and TRBJ2-3; TRBD1 matches at 8 bases. Per germline, CDR1 MDHEN and CDR2 SYDVKM. This CDR3 region has 13 residues. V was pared by 7 bases and J by 4 bases, with 4 bases of the junction left unmatched. Here the CDR3 DNA reads TGTGCCAGCATCCCAGGGGGCGCAGATACGCAGTATTTT. Its translation is CASIPGGADTQYF.

The sample holds many counts of this clonotype. The J gene is TRBJ2-1, the V gene TRBV6-6; no firm D call. Germline CDR1 and CDR2: MNHNY and SVGAGI (reference sequence). The CDR3 length is 11 residues. Trimming shortened V by 5 bases and J by 10 bases, and 9 bases separated the two germline ends. The CDR3 region is CASSLTGEQFF. CDR3 in DNA: TGTGCCAGCAGTCTCACTGGAGAGCAGTTCTTC.

This sequence joins TRBV6-1 and TRBJ2-1; 10 nucleotides line up with TRBD2. The germline V gene encodes CDR1 MNHNS and CDR2 SASEGT. The J segment lost 1 base and the V segment lost 6 bases, leaving 3 bases of the junction unmatched. This CDR3 has 15 amino acids. For the CDR3, the DNA is TGTGCCAGCAGAGCGGGGGGGCTTTCCTACAATGAGCAGTTCTTC. Translation gives CASRAGGLSYNEQFF.

This rearrangement joins TRBV12-3 or TRBV12-4 to TRBJ2-1; D may be TRBD2 (7 bases). This CDR3 contains 14 residues. V was clipped by 11 bases and J by 1 base, with 15 bases between them. CDR3: CACVEGGSYNEQFF. Written as DNA, the CDR3 is TGTGCCTGCGTTGAGGGGGGGTCCTACAATGAGCAGTTCTTC.

This clonotype was detected only a few times. V gene TRBV3-1 combines with J gene TRBJ2-7; the match to TRBD2 covers 7 bases. The germline V gene has CDR1 LGHDT and CDR2 YNNKEL (reference sequence). CDR3 length: 15 residues. V gave up 1 base and J gave up 2 bases; unmatched junction bases: 5. CDR3 region: CASSQAPGGTYEQYF. CDR3 sequence (DNA): TGTGCCAGCAGCCAAGCACCGGGGGGAACCTACGAGCAGTACTTC.

This clonotype was seen many times. The chain is built from TRBV5-1 and TRBJ1-1, with a possible D match to TRBD1 (6 bases). V shed 0 bases and J shed 4 bases, with 10 bases lying between them. CDR3 size: 14 residues. CDR1 is SGHRS and CDR2 is YFSETQ in the germline V gene. The CDR3 protein is CASSLDYRATEAFF. CDR3 DNA sequence: TGCGCCAGCAGCTTGGACTACAGGGCCACTGAAGCTTTCTTT.